The clone carrying this T cell receptor beta chain was recorded a few times. One entry per CDR3 protein, called by TCRdb with MiXCR from the 5' RACE reads. The sample carries 1.5 million or so distinct CDR3 sequences, roughly a third recorded once. CDR3 length: 15 residues. Germline V gives CDR1 SGHTA, CDR2 FQGNSA. Trimming cost V 0 bases and J 5 bases, with 11 bases left between them. These data come from a study of identical twins. This receptor was taken from a newborn girl in good health. The sample taken for sequencing was cord blood. This chain uses TRBV7-2 with TRBJ2-1; D not certain. The CDR3 here is CASSLAATRDNEQFF. The CDR3 DNA reads as TGTGCCAGCAGCTTAGCGGCTACCCGAGACAATGAGCAGTTCTTC.